This TCR beta chain is from a study of Ad26.COV2.S vaccination and SARS-CoV-2 variants (dated by TCRdb to the early 2020s). About the full investigation: Vaccine-arm donors came from COV1001, a multicentre, randomized, double-blind, placebo-controlled phase I-IIa trial of Ad26.COV2.S in healthy adults. Ad26.COV2.S was given intramuscularly at 5x10^10 or 1x10^11 viral particles, as a single shot or as two shots 56 days apart. TCRbeta repertoire sequencing served as the tool for gauging how specific and how broad the SARS-CoV-2-reactive T cell receptors were following Ad26.COV2.S vaccination. The TCR-sequenced set comprised approximately 32 samples: around 20 Ad26.COV2.S vaccine recipients, 5 placebo recipients and 8 SARS-CoV-2 convalescent individuals. Trial participants were randomized into five groups of five, in which low-dose or high-dose Ad26.COV2.S was given once or twice, or placebo was given on both occasions. Investigators remained blinded to trial group allocation during experiments and outcome assessment.

The immunoSEQ Assay was the method used to sequence TCRbeta CDR3 regions. After extraction, genomic DNA underwent amplification by bias-controlled multiplex PCR, followed by high-throughput sequencing. Processing in the source paper ran as follows. Collapsing and filtering of sequences were performed to quantify the absolute abundance of each unique TCRbeta CDR3 region. T cell fraction was estimated by normalization of TCRbeta template counts to usable DNA, with usable DNA being measured through amplification of reference genes present in all nucleated cells. Repertoire TCRs were annotated as SARS-CoV-2-specific by exact matching of V gene, CDR3 amino acid sequence and J gene to a known reactive TCR set. The reference SARS-CoV-2 TCR set was obtained from MIRA and was filtered for enrichment in COVID-19-positive ImmuneCODE repertoires, whereby public or cross-reactive TCRs were removed. Based on the MIRA antigens, annotated TCRs were further analysed at the level of specific ORF or position within ORF. Breadth was defined as the number of annotated unique rearrangements divided by the total number of unique productive rearrangements, and depth was defined as the summed frequency of the annotated unique rearrangements. Two-sided Wilcoxon rank-sum tests were used to compare TCR breadth between groups. TCRdb obtained this table from immuneACCESS and retained in-frame rearrangements with V and J assigned. These tables miss some clones; where compared with another copy, unresolved V genes account for less than half of the shortfall, and the remainder is unexplained. That table furnishes V, J and clone size, whereas the DNA furnished D and trimming. The sample yields about 410,000 clones; over 75% were counted once. Clones ranked in the top ten supply approximately 1.9% of the sample.

What the authors observed across the whole study: After vaccination, substantial breadth of spike-specific CD8+ and CD4+ T cell responses was reported. Ad26.COV2.S recipients had higher spike-specific TCR breadth than placebo recipients (P = 0.0014). The study lacked the statistical power to compare responses across vaccine doses or regimens. Non-spike TCR breadth was comparable between vaccine and placebo recipients, consistent with the vaccine containing only spike. It was noted by the authors that total T cell responses may have been underestimated by the TCR breadth and depth analyses.

For this clone: Which antigen it targets is not known. Base quality data are lacking; no much larger clone is found one base away.

The CDR3 contains 15 residues, cysteine and phenylalanine counted. Only the CDR3 DNA stays, 45 bases, in frame from base 1. Relative to germline, V is 1 base shorter and J is 6 bases shorter, with 13 bases between their ends. Via the germline V gene, CDR1 is SGHRS and CDR2 YFSETQ. The sample's treatment or condition label, in plain terms: some 20 received Ad26.COV2.S at low or high dose, single or two shots; 5 received placebo; per-sample allocation not given. For vaccine and placebo recipients, the sequenced repertoires came from samples collected on day 63 after the first injection. In Cohort 1b, 25 adults aged 18-55 years were enrolled at a single site in Boston, USA, between 29 July and 7 August 2020. Ad26.COV2.S was a replication-incompetent adenovirus type 26 vector that expressed a prefusion-stabilized SARS-CoV-2 spike protein derived from the original Wuhan strain.

This receptor was identified in a person between 18 and 60 years old who received the Ad26.COV2.S COVID-19 vaccine or a placebo. This specimen consisted of peripheral blood, obtained in a trial of Ad26.COV2.S vaccine versus placebo. The rearranged segments are TRBV5-1 and TRBJ2-2; the best D guess is TRBD2, with 6 bases matching. The nucleotide sequence is TGCGCCAGCAGCTTGACGGAGGGTAGGGCCGGGGAGCTGTTTTTT. Protein translation: CASSLTEGRAGELFF. Reference TRBV5-1 and TRBJ2-2 proteins supply the regions before and after the CDR3; the full variable domain is: KAGVTQTPRYLIKTRGQQVTLSCSPISGHRSVSWYQQTPGQGLQFLFEYFSETQRNKGNFPGRFSGRQFSNSRSEMNVSTLELGDSALYLCASSLTEGRAGELFFGEGSRLTVL.